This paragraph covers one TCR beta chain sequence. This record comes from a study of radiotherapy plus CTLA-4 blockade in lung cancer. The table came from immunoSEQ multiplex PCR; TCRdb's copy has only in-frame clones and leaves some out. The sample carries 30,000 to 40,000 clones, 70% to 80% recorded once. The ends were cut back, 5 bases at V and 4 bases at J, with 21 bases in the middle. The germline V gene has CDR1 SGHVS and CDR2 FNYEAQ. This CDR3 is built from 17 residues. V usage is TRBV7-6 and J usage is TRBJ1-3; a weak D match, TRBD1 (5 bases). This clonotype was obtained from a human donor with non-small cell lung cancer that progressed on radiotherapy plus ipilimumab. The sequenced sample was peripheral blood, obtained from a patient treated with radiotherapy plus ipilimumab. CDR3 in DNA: TGTGCCAGCAGCCCGGAGGGGCCGGGGCTCTGGGGAAACACCATATATTTT. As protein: CASSPEGPGLWGNTIYF.